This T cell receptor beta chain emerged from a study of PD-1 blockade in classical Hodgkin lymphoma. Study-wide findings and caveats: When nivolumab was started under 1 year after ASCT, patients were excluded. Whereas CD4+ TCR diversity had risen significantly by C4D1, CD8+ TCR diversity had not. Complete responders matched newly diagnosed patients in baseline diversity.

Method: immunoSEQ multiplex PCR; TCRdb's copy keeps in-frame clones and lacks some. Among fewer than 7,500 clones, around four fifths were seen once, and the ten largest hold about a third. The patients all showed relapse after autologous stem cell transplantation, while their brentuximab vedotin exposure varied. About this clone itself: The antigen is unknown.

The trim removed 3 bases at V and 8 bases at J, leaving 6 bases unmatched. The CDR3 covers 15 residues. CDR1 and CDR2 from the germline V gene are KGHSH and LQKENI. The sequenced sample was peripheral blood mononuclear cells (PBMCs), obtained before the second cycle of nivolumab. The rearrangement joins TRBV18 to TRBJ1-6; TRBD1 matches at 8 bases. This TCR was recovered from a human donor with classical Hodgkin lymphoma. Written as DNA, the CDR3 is TGTGCCAGCTCACCCAACAGGGGGGACGATTCACCCCTCCACTTT. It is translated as CASSPNRGDDSPLHF.